A selection of T cell receptor beta chains follows, all from one sample in a study of T cells in Graves' hyperthyroidism and ophthalmopathy. TCRdb ran MiXCR on the multiplex PCR reads and lists one entry per CDR3 protein. The repertoire holds hundreds of thousands of distinct CDR3 sequences, with around 13% as singletons. The sequencing sample was made of blood. The receptors stem from a woman under 40 with Graves' hyperthyroidism. The CDR3 runs from the conserved cysteine through the conserved F or W. The D gene is left open where the match is weak. Some rows have no size entry. The others give once, few or many, or a class for an expanded clone.

D gene	clone size	CDR3 length	V gene	J gene	CDR3 protein	CDR3 DNA
NA	many	14	TRBV7-3	TRBJ2-2	CASSPSQDTGELFF	TGTGCCAGCAGCCCCTCTCAGGACACCGGGGAGCTGTTTTTT
NA	many	15	TRBV28	TRBJ1-5	CASSPQGKGNQPQHF	TGTGCCAGCAGTCCCCAGGGGAAGGGCAATCAGCCCCAGCATTTT
NA	many	11	TRBV20-1	TRBJ2-5	CSQGHQETQYF	TGCAGTCAGGGTCACCAAGAGACCCAGTACTTC
NA	many	14	TRBV28	TRBJ1-2	CASSYNPPNYGYTF	TGTGCCAGCAGCTATAACCCCCCTAACTATGGCTACACCTTC
NA	NA	15	TRBV7-2	TRBJ2-3	CASSSYMTITDTQYF	TGTGCCAGCAGCAGCTATATGACGATCACAGATACGCAGTATTTT
NA	many	12	TRBV28	TRBJ1-4	CATEGVDEKLFF	TGTGCCACCGAAGGGGTGGATGAAAAACTGTTTTTT
NA	few	14	TRBV3-2	TRBJ2-5	CASSQDDRQETQYF	TGTGCCAGCAGCCAAGACGACAGGCAAGAGACCCAGTACTTC
TRBD1	many	16	TRBV2	TRBJ2-7	CASSEGTGGGLYEQYF	TGTGCCAGCAGTGAAGGGACAGGGGGCGGCTTATACGAGCAGTACTTC
NA	many	15	TRBV28	TRBJ2-7	CASSSRDISSYEQYF	TGTGCCAGCAGTTCAAGGGACATCAGCTCCTACGAGCAGTACTTC
NA	few	15	TRBV9	TRBJ2-5	CASSVEGRFQETQYF	TGTGCCAGCAGCGTAGAAGGTCGGTTCCAAGAGACCCAGTACTTC
NA	many	19	TRBV27	TRBJ1-5	CASSLLPNRDINSNQPQHF	TGTGCCAGCAGTTTACTCCCCAATCGGGACATTAATAGCAATCAGCCCCAGCATTTT
NA	many	13	TRBV19	TRBJ2-2	CASRYGNTGELFF	TGTGCCAGTAGGTACGGGAACACCGGGGAGCTGTTTTTT
TRBD1	NA	13	TRBV12-3/TRBV12-4	TRBJ2-1	CASKTGDYNEQFF	TGTGCCAGCAAGACAGGGGACTACAATGAGCAGTTCTTC
TRBD2	NA	15	TRBV4-2	TRBJ2-1	CASSQALAGDNEQFF	TGTGCCAGCAGCCAAGCACTAGCGGGAGACAATGAGCAGTTCTTC
NA	NA	14	TRBV3-1	TRBJ1-2	CASSGRDIPYGYTF	TGTGCCAGCAGCGGACGGGACATCCCGTATGGCTACACCTTC